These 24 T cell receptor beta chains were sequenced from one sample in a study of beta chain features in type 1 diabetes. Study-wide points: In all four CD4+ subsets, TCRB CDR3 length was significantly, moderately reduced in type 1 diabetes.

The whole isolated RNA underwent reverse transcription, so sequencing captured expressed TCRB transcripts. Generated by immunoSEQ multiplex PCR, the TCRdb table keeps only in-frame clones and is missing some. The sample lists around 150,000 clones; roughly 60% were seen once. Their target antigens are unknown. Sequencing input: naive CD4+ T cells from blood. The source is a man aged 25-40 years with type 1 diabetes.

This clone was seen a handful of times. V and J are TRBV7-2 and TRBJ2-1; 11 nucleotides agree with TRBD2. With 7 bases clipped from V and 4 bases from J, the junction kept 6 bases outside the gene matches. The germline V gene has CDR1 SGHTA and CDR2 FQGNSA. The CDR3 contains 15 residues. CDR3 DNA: TGTGCCAGCACCCTGCGACTAGCGGGGTACAATGAGCAGTTCTTC. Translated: CASTLRLAGYNEQFF.

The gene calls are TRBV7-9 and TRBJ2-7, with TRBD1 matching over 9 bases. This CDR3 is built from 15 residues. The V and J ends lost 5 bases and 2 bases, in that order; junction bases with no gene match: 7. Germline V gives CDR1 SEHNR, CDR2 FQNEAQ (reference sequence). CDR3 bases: TGTGCCAGCAGCCCACCGGGACAGGGTACCTACGAGCAGTACTTC. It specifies CASSPPGQGTYEQYF.

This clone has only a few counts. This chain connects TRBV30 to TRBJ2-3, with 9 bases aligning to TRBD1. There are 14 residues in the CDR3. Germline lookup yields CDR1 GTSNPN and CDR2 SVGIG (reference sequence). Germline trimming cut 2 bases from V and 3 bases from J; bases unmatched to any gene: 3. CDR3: CAWSFDRGTDTQYF. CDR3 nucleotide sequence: TGTGCCTGGAGTTTCGACAGGGGGACAGATACGCAGTATTTT.

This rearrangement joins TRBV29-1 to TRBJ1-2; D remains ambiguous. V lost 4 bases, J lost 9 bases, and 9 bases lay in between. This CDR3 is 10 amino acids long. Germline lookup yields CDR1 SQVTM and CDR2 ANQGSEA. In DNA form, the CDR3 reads TGCAGCGTTGGGGAGGGAAGCTACACCTTC. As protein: CSVGEGSYTF.

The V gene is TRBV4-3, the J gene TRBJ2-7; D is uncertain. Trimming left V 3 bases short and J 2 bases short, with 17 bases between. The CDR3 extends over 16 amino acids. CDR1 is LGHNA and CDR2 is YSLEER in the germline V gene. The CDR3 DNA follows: TGCGCCAGCAGCCAGACCCGGGTACAGTATGCCTACGAGCAGTACTTC. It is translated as CASSQTRVQYAYEQYF.

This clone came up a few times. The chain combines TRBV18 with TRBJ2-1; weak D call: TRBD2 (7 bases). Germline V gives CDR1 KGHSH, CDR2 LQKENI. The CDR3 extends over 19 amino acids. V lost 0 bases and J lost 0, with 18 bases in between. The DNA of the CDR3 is TGTGCCAGCTCACCACCGAAGGGGGGGGACACGAGCTCCTACAATGAGCAGTTCTTC. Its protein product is CASSPPKGGDTSSYNEQFF.

The CDR3 bases are TGTGCCAGCAGCTTAACCCCGGACGGGGCGACCTATGGCTACACCTTC. It yields the protein CASSLTPDGATYGYTF. The V and J genes are TRBV7-2 and TRBJ1-2, with D perhaps TRBD1 (5 bases). The CDR3 spans 16 residues. Trimming stripped 2 bases from V and 4 bases from J, with 17 bases between. Germline CDR1 reads SGHTA; CDR2 reads FQGNSA.

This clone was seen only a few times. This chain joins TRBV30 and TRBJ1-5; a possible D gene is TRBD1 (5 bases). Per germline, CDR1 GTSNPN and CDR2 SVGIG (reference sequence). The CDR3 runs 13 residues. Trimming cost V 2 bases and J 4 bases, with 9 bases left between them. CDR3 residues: CAWSIRDNQPQHF. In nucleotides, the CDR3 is TGTGCCTGGAGTATCAGGGATAATCAGCCCCAGCATTTT.

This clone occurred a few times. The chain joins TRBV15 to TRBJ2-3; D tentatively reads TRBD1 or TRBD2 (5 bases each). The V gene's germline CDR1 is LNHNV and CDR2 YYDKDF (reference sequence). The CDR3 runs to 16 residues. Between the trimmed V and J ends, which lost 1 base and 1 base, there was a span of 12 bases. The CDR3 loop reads CATSRVPRGRTDTQYF. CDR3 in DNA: TGTGCCACCAGCAGAGTCCCGAGGGGCCGCACAGATACGCAGTATTTT.

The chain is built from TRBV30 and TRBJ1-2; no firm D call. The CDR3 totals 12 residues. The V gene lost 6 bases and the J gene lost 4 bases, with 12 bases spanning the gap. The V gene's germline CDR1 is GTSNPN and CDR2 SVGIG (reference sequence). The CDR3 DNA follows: TGTGCCTGCCATCGGTGTGGCTATGGCTACACCTTC. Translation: CACHRCGYGYTF.

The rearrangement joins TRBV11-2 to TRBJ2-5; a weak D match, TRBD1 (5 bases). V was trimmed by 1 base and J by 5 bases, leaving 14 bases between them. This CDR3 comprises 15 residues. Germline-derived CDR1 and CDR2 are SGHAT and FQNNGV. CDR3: CASSLGSGFGETQYF. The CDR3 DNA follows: TGTGCCAGCAGCTTAGGCTCAGGGTTTGGGGAGACCCAGTACTTC.

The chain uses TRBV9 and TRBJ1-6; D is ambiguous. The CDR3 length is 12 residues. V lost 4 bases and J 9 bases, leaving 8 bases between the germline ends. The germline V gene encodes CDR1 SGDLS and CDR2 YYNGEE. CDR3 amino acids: CASSLVGSPLHF. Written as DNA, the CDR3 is TGTGCCAGCAGCCTGGTGGGTTCACCCCTCCACTTT.

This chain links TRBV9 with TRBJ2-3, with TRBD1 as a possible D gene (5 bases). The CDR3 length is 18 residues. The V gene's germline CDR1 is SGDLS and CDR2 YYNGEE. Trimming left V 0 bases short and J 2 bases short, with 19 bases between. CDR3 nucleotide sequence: TGTGCCAGCAGCGTAGGTTTGGGGCAGGTCATCTCCACAGATACGCAGTATTTT. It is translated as CASSVGLGQVISTDTQYF.

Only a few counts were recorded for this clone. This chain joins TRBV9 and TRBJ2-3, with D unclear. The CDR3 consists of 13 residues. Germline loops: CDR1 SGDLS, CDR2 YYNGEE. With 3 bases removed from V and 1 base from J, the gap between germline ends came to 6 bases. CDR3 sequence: CASSAVGTDTQYF. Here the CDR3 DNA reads TGTGCCAGCAGCGCAGTGGGCACAGATACGCAGTATTTT.

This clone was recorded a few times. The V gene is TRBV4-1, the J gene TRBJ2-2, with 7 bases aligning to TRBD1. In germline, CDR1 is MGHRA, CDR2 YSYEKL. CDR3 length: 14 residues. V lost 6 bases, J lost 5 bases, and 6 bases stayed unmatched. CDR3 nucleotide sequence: TGCGCCAGCAGACGGGACAGCAATACCGGGGAGCTGTTTTTT. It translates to CASRRDSNTGELFF.

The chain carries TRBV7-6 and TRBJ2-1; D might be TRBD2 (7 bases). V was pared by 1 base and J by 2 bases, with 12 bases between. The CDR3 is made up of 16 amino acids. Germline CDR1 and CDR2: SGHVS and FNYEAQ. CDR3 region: CASSLGRGGAYNEQFF. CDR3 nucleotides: TGTGCCAGCAGCTTAGGTCGCGGGGGCGCCTACAATGAGCAGTTCTTC.

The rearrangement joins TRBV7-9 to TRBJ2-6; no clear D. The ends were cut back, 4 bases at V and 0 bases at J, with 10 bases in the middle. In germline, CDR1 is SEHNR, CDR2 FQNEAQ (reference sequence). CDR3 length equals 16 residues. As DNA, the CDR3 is TGTGCCAGCAGCTCAGCGTACCACTCTGGGGCCAACGTCCTGACTTTC. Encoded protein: CASSSAYHSGANVLTF.

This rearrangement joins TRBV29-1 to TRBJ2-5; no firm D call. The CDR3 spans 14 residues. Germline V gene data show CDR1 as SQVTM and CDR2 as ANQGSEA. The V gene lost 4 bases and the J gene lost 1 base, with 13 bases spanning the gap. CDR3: CSVVSGYSQETQYF. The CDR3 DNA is TGCAGCGTTGTCTCCGGTTACTCCCAAGAGACCCAGTACTTC.

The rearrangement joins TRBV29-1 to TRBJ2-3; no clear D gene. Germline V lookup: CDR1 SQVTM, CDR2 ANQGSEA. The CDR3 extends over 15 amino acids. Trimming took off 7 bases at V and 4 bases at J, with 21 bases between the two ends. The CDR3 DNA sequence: TGCAGCGCCGGAAGGTGGCAGGAAAGGGCAGATACGCAGTATTTT. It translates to CSAGRWQERADTQYF.

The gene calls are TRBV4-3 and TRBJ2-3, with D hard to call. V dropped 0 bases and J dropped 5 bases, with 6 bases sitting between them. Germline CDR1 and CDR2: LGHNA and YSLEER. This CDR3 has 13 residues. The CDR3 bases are TGCGCCAGCAGCCAAGAAGACCTAGATACGCAGTATTTT. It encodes CASSQEDLDTQYF.

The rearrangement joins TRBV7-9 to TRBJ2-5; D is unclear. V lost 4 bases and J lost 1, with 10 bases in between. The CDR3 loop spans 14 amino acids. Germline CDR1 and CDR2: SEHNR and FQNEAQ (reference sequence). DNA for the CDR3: TGTGCCAGCAGCTCTTCCGTAATCCAAGAGACCCAGTACTTC. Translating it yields CASSSSVIQETQYF.

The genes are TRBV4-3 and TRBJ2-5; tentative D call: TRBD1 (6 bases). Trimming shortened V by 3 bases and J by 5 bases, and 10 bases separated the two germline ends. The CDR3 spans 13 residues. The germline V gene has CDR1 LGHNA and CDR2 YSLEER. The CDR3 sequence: CASSQGAQETQYF. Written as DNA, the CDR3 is TGCGCCAGCAGCCAGGGGGCTCAGGAGACCCAGTACTTC.

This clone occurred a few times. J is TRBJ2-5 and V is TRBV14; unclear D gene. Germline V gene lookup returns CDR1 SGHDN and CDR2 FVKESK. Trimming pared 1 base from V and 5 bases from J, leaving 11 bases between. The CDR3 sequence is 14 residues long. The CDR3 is CASSQAGLKETQYF. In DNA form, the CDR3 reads TGTGCCAGCAGCCAAGCTGGGCTAAAGGAGACCCAGTACTTC.

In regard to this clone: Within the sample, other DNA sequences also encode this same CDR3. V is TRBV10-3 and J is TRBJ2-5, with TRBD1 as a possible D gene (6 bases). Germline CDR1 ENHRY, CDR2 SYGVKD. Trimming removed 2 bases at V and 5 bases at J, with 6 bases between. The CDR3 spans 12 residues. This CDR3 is CAISEGGETQYF. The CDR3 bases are TGTGCCATCAGTGAGGGGGGCGAGACCCAGTACTTC.